The next 28 T cell receptor beta chains were all read from a single sample in a study of Graves' ophthalmopathy and Graves' hyperthyroidism (dated by TCRdb to the late 2010s). The listed sequencing device is Illumina HiSeq 2000. For repertoire sequencing, TCR beta CDR3 regions were amplified from RNA transcripts. The first round of RT-PCR was done with HTBI primers and the Qiagen OneStep RT-PCR kit, and was followed by a second round of multiplex PCR, then size selection and purification. The raw public data were reprocessed by TCRdb itself: fastp quality trimming at Q25, MiXCR clonotype calling, in-frame beta chains only. Every entry covers one CDR3 protein and lists the most common genes and DNA from its rows. The sample table contains hundreds of thousands of distinct CDR3 sequences; only one count was recorded for around 20% of them. The ten largest clones represent roughly 3% of the sample.

The sample consisted of peripheral blood. The receptors here all came from a woman under 30 with stable Graves' hyperthyroidism. Donor details come from another sample of the same person, matched by shared clones.

This clonotype was seen at least ten times. The chain carries TRBV6-1 and TRBJ2-1, with 11 positions matching TRBD1. The CDR3 extends over 16 amino acids. The trim removed 6 bases at V and 7 bases at J, leaving 11 bases unmatched. Germline V CDR1 and CDR2: MNHNS, SASEGT. The CDR3 loop is CASRNAGTGGRNEQFF. The DNA for the CDR3 is TGTGCCAGCAGGAATGCCGGGACAGGGGGTAGGAATGAGCAGTTCTTC.

The chain is built from TRBV20-1 and TRBJ1-1; 7 bases map to TRBD1. V was clipped by 3 bases and J by 0 bases; unmatched bases: 10. The CDR3 spans 16 residues. Germline values: CDR1 DFQATT, CDR2 SNEGSKA (reference sequence). The CDR3 coding sequence is TGCAGTGCTAGCGGGGCAGGGGGGGTTCTGAACACTGAAGCTTTCTTT. Protein product: CSASGAGGVLNTEAFF.

The V and J genes are TRBV20-1 and TRBJ2-5; no clear D gene. The germline gives CDR1 DFQATT, CDR2 SNEGSKA (reference sequence). The CDR3 has 11 amino acids. V was shortened by 7 bases and J by 3 bases, with 9 bases between the two germline ends. As DNA, the CDR3 is TGCAGTGGAGCCGGAAAAGAGACCCAGTACTTC. Its protein product is CSGAGKETQYF.

Comments on this clonotype: This sequence may be a read error, since a much larger clone differs from it by one base. This sequence joins TRBV5-6 and TRBJ1-2; weak D call: TRBD1 (5 bases). CDR1 is SGHDT, CDR2 YYEEEE, per germline. The CDR3 loop spans 15 amino acids. The CDR3 here is CASSLWPGTNYGYSF. The CDR3 DNA reads TGTGCCAGCAGCTTGTGGCCAGGGACCAACTATGGCTACTCCTTC. Based on the CDR3 plus reference TRBV5-6 and TRBJ1-2, the full variable domain is DAGVTQSPTHLIKTRGQQVTLRCSPKSGHDTVSWYQQALGQGPQFIFQYYEEEERQRGNFPDRFSGHQFPNYSSELNVNALLLGDSALYLCASSLWPGTNYGYSFGSGTRLTVV.

This clonotype was counted at least ten times. V and J are TRBV6-1 and TRBJ1-1; tentative D call: TRBD1 (6 bases). CDR1 is MNHNS, CDR2 SASEGT, per germline. Trimming removed 3 bases from V and 0 bases from J, with 8 bases in between. The CDR3 length is 14 residues. The CDR3 sequence: CASSETGMNTEAFF. The CDR3 DNA reads as TGTGCCAGCAGTGAGACAGGCATGAACACTGAAGCTTTCTTT.

There are many counts of this clonotype. The chain is built from TRBV7-2 and TRBJ2-2; TRBD2 aligns across 7 bases. The CDR3 sequence is 16 residues long. Germline CDR1 and CDR2: SGHTA and FQGNSA. The junction had 3 bases not matched to a gene; V was cut back by 1 base and J by 1 base. The CDR3 sequence is CASSLGSGMNTGELFF. The CDR3 nucleotides read TGTGCCAGCAGCTTAGGGAGCGGGATGAACACCGGGGAGCTGTTTTTT.

In its sample, this clonotype was seen many times. The chain couples TRBV11-1 to TRBJ2-7, with D uncertain. There are 12 residues in the CDR3. V lost 3 bases and J lost 5, with 8 bases in between. CDR1 and CDR2 from the germline V gene are SGHAT and FQDESV (reference sequence). The CDR3 DNA follows: TGTGCCAGCAGCTTCGTCGATAACGAGCAGTACTTC. Protein: CASSFVDNEQYF.

The chain combines TRBV28 with TRBJ1-6, with D tentatively TRBD1 (6 bases). There are 13 residues in the CDR3. The germline gives CDR1 MDHEN, CDR2 SYDVKM. V was cut by 6 bases and J by 10 bases, with 13 bases left in between. CDR3: CASSYREDSPLHF. The CDR3 region has the DNA TGTGCCAGCAGCTACAGGGAGGACTCACCCCTCCACTTT. The complete variable domain, with remaining parts taken from reference TRBV28 and TRBJ1-6, reads DVKVTQSSRYLVKRTGEKVFLECVQDMDHENMFWYRQDPGLGLRLIYFSYDVKMKEKGDIPEGYSVSREKKERFSLILESASTNQTSMYLCASSYREDSPLHFGNGTRLTVT.

The chain is built from TRBV3-1 and TRBJ2-4; no reliable D call. This CDR3 has 15 amino acids. Trimming cost V 1 base and J 0 bases, with 7 bases left between them. CDR1 LGHDT and CDR2 YNNKEL come from the germline V gene (reference sequence). CDR3 DNA: TGTGCCAGCAGCCAAGCGGGTCTAGCCAAAAACATTCAGTACTTC. This translates into CASSQAGLAKNIQYF.

The rearrangement uses TRBV11-2 and TRBJ1-1, with D unclear. In germline, CDR1 is SGHAT, CDR2 FQNNGV. Trimming took 1 base from V and 5 from J, leaving 8 bases between them. CDR3 size: 13 residues. CDR3 coding DNA: TGTGCCAGCAGCTTAGGGGGAGAGACTGAAGCTTTCTTT. This encodes CASSLGGETEAFF.

In this sample, this clonotype turned up many times. The chain carries TRBV14 and TRBJ1-1; D is ambiguous. The CDR3 runs 14 residues. The germline gives CDR1 SGHDN, CDR2 FVKESK. V lost 4 bases and J lost 2, with 11 bases in between. The CDR3, as DNA: TGTGCCAGCAGCCCAAGAAGCAGAAACACTGAAGCTTTCTTT. Amino acids: CASSPRSRNTEAFF. Drawing the rest from reference TRBV14 and TRBJ1-1, the complete variable domain is EAGVTQFPSHSVIEKGQTVTLRCDPISGHDNLYWYRRVMGKEIKFLLHFVKESKQDESGMPNNRFLAERTGGTYSTLKVQPAELEDSGVYFCASSPRSRNTEAFFGQGTRLTVV.

This clonotype was found many times. The V and J genes are TRBV28 and TRBJ1-1; possible D gene TRBD1, 5 bases. From germline, CDR1 is MDHEN and CDR2 SYDVKM. V was clipped by 6 bases and J by 3 bases, with 11 bases between them. The CDR3 runs to 13 residues. This chain's CDR3 is CASSLSGYTEAFF. The CDR3 nucleotides read TGTGCCAGCAGCCTATCAGGGTACACTGAAGCTTTCTTT.

This clonotype was counted many times. This rearrangement joins TRBV29-1 to TRBJ1-6, with 7 nucleotides matching TRBD1. CDR3 length: 15 amino acids. V shed 7 bases, J shed 5 bases, and the junction held 11 bases outside the gene matches. Germline V CDR1 and CDR2: SQVTM, ANQGSEA. The DNA for the CDR3 is TGCAGCGCGCGACAGGGAAGGGATGATAATTCACCCCTCCACTTT. Translating gives CSARQGRDDNSPLHF.

This clonotype was recorded many times. This chain links TRBV27 with TRBJ2-5, with a tentative D call TRBD1 (5 bases). V was pared by 5 bases and J by 0 bases, with 10 bases between. The CDR3 length is 14 residues. Germline values: CDR1 MNHEY, CDR2 SMNVEV (reference sequence). The CDR3 sequence is CASSPLDNQETQYF. In DNA form, the CDR3 reads TGTGCCAGCAGTCCCCTGGACAACCAAGAGACCCAGTACTTC.

The sample holds many counts of this clonotype. Mismatch with germline at one junction end may stem from a read error. The V and J genes are TRBV2 and TRBJ2-4, with D uncertain. Germline CDR1 reads SNHLY; CDR2 reads FYNNEI. The CDR3 is made up of 14 amino acids. The CDR3 here is CASSPDPGAVIKYF. DNA of the CDR3: TGTGCCAGCAGTCCCGACCCGGGTGCGGTCATTAAGTACTTC.

J is TRBJ1-3 and V is TRBV20-1, with 7 nucleotides matching TRBD1. V lost 6 bases and J lost 3; bases outside the gene matches: 11. Germline-derived CDR1 and CDR2 are DFQATT and SNEGSKA (reference sequence). The CDR3 runs 15 residues. The CDR3 protein is CSARDSPLFGNTIYF. The CDR3 DNA reads TGCAGTGCCCGGGACAGCCCGTTATTTGGAAACACCATATATTTT.

This clonotype appeared a few times. The chain uses TRBV6-2 or TRBV6-3 and TRBJ2-1, with 7 nucleotides matching TRBD2. CDR3 length: 15 residues. V was pared by 2 bases and J by 0 bases, with 1 base of the junction left unmatched. Germline CDR1 is MNHEY and CDR2 is SVGEGT. CDR3 coding DNA: TGTGCCAGCAGTTACGGCGGGGGCTCCTACAATGAGCAGTTCTTC. It is translated as CASSYGGGSYNEQFF.

This clonotype was picked up many times. The chain carries TRBV6-1 and TRBJ2-2, with D unclear. V was cut by 2 bases and J by 5 bases, with 6 bases left in between. From germline, CDR1 is MNHNS and CDR2 SASEGT. CDR3 length: 13 residues. This CDR3 is CASSELRTGELFF. In DNA form, the CDR3 reads TGTGCCAGCAGTGAATTGAGAACCGGGGAGCTGTTTTTT.

On this clonotype itself: An end of the junction does not agree with germline; a read error may underlie this. V is TRBV7-2 and J is TRBJ2-5; the D is unclear. The CDR3 runs to 14 residues. Germline V gene lookup returns CDR1 SGHTA and CDR2 FQGNSA. The chain's CDR3 is CASSLVSIGETLYF. The CDR3 region has the DNA TGTGCCAGCAGCTTAGTATCTATCGGAGAGACCCTGTACTTC.

The J gene is TRBJ1-2, the V gene TRBV6-1; D unresolved. The germline V gene encodes CDR1 MNHNS and CDR2 SASEGT. The CDR3 sequence is 13 residues long. The V end was cut by 7 bases, the J end by 3 bases, with 12 bases between. CDR3 sequence: CASKMSVDYGYTF. CDR3 DNA: TGTGCCAGCAAAATGTCGGTAGACTATGGCTACACCTTC.

In this sample, this clonotype turned up many times. The rearrangement links TRBV7-9 to TRBJ2-5; TRBD1 aligns across 8 bases. J lost 4 bases, V lost 6 bases, and 10 bases had no gene match. The CDR3 consists of 15 residues. CDR1 and CDR2 (germline): SEHNR, FQNEAQ (reference sequence). The CDR3 sequence: CASSLDRVPGETQYF. DNA for the CDR3: TGTGCCAGCAGTTTGGACAGGGTCCCAGGAGAGACCCAGTACTTC.

This clonotype occurred many times. The V gene is TRBV7-2, the J gene TRBJ1-1, with a tentative D call TRBD1 (5 bases). V was pared by 1 base and J by 1 base, with 10 bases between. Looked up from germline, CDR1 is SGHTA and CDR2 is FQGNSA. The CDR3 has 15 residues. For the CDR3, the DNA is TGTGCCAGCAGCTTAGATCTGGGGCGGAACACTGAAGCTTTCTTT. It encodes CASSLDLGRNTEAFF.

The V gene is TRBV3-1, the J gene TRBJ2-7; D perhaps matches TRBD2 (6 bases). The CDR3 contains 19 residues. Deletions cut 4 bases from V and 6 bases from J, with 31 bases between. CDR1 LGHDT and CDR2 YNNKEL come from the germline V gene (reference sequence). The CDR3 DNA follows: TGTGCCAGCAGCCCGAGAGCGCACATGCGGGGTTCGTTATATGCCGAGCAGTACTTC. It yields the protein CASSPRAHMRGSLYAEQYF.

This rearrangement joins TRBV6-1 to TRBJ2-7; 7 bases match TRBD2. CDR3 length: 16 residues. CDR1 is MNHNS and CDR2 is SASEGT in the germline V gene. With 3 bases clipped from V and 0 bases from J, the junction kept 8 bases outside the gene matches. CDR3 coding DNA: TGTGCCAGCAGTGAGGAGGCTAGCGGCACCTCCTACGAGCAGTACTTC. It codes for CASSEEASGTSYEQYF.

This clonotype was counted ten times or more. The V and J genes are TRBV28 and TRBJ1-2; D uncertain. Trimming shortened V by 4 bases and J by 9 bases, and 9 bases separated the two germline ends. This CDR3 is built from 11 residues. The germline V gene has CDR1 MDHEN and CDR2 SYDVKM. The CDR3 loop reads CASSSIYSYTF. The CDR3 coding sequence is TGTGCCAGCAGTTCAATATATAGCTACACCTTC.

In this sample, this clonotype turned up many times. The chain has TRBV28 and TRBJ2-7, with D uncertain. V was cut by 1 base and J by 5 bases, with 18 bases left in between. Germline V lookup: CDR1 MDHEN, CDR2 SYDVKM. This CDR3 region has 16 residues. CDR3 nucleotide sequence: TGTGCCAGCAGTTTATTTGGAGCAGAGGCGACTCACGAGCAGTACTTC. It yields the protein CASSLFGAEATHEQYF.

There are many counts of this clonotype. CDR3 sequence: CASSLAGRVYEQYF. The CDR3 nucleotides read TGTGCCAGCAGCTTAGCAGGGAGGGTATACGAGCAGTACTTC. The chain has TRBV11-2 and TRBJ2-7; 7 bases match TRBD2. The V segment lost 1 base and the J segment 4 bases; nucleotides outside the gene matches: 4. This CDR3 spans 14 amino acids. The germline V gene has CDR1 SGHAT and CDR2 FQNNGV.

At least ten counts were recorded for this clonotype. This chain connects TRBV24-1 to TRBJ2-3; no definite D call. The CDR3 is 13 amino acids. Germline V gene data show CDR1 as KGHDR and CDR2 as SFDVKD. With 3 bases removed from V and 2 bases from J, the gap between germline ends came to 5 bases. The CDR3 DNA follows: TGTGCCACCAGTGATCAGGCCACAGATACGCAGTATTTT. It translates to CATSDQATDTQYF.